The T cell receptor (beta chain) described here comes from a study of cytomegalovirus exposure and HLA in healthy donors. Study outcomes and limitations: Association of 16,951 TCR beta sequences with HLA alleles was found at 0.05 false discovery rate in a later analysis. Reported findings show TCR beta sequences accurately forecast HLA-A and HLA-B alleles in most subjects.

13 Jbeta primers and 60 Vbeta primers were used for the PCR. TCRdb's table, derived via immunoSEQ multiplex PCR, lists solely in-frame clones and lacks some. Of approximately 110,000 clones in the sample, over 60% are singletons; the top ten hold about 8.6%. A word on this clone: The antigen is unknown.

The sample consisted of PBMCs. This sequence was found in a man between 18 and 35 years old in good health and CMV-seropositive.

CDR3 region: CASSLSTSRFYNEQFF. In DNA form, the CDR3 reads TGTGCCAGTAGTTTATCGACTAGCCGGTTCTACAATGAGCAGTTCTTC. This rearrangement joins TRBV19 to TRBJ2-1, with 7 bases lining up with TRBD2. This CDR3 has 16 residues. The germline V gene encodes CDR1 LNHDA and CDR2 SQIVND (reference sequence). V dropped 5 bases and J dropped 3; count of bases not matched to a gene: 10. The variable domain in full, completed from reference TRBV19 and TRBJ2-1, reads DGGITQSPKYLFRKEGQNVTLSCEQNLNHDAMYWYRQDPGQGLRLIYYSQIVNDFQKGDIAEGYSVSREKKESFPLTVTSAQKNPTAFYLCASSLSTSRFYNEQFFGPGTRLTVL.